What follows is one T cell receptor (beta chain) and its context. The antigen is undetermined. Genomic DNA of each subset was evenly split across several immunoSEQ plates. Assay: immunoSEQ multiplex PCR; the TCRdb copy retains only in-frame clones and omits some. Of some 1.5 million clones detected, around 97% appear once; the ten largest clones hold 1% to 1.5%. These data are taken from a study of shared clonotypes between healthy human individuals. Study-wide results and limits: Blood alone was sampled, and tissue repertoires likely differ. Clonotype sharing among the donors was expected to vary with sequencing depth. Non-shared clonotypes showed lower generation probabilities than clonotypes common to all four donors.

The germline V gene has CDR1 ENHRY and CDR2 SYGVKD. The CDR3 has 16 residues. Trimming pared 2 bases from V and 0 bases from J, leaving 11 bases between. The source is a man aged 25-45 years in good health. The J gene is TRBJ1-3, the V gene TRBV10-3; no clear D gene. Source material: naive CD4+ T cells sorted from blood. Described subset: CD45RA+ positively selected. In nucleotides, the CDR3 is TGTGCCATCAGTGAGGCGGGTCACATCTCTGGAAACACCATATATTTT. Protein product: CAISEAGHISGNTIYF.